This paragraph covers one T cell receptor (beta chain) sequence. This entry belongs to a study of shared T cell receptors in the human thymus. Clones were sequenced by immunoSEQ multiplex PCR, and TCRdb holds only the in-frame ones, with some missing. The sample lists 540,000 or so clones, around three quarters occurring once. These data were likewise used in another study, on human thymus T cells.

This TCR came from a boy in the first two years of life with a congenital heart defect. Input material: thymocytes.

CDR3 in amino acids: CASSRMPAEGLALGEQFF. CDR3 nucleotide sequence: TGTGCCAGCAGCCGAATGCCGGCGGAGGGACTAGCTTTGGGTGAGCAGTTCTTC. The chain links TRBV14 to TRBJ2-1, with 9 bases fitting TRBD2. This CDR3 has 18 amino acids. Germline V CDR1 and CDR2: SGHDN, FVKESK. Trimming removed 4 bases from V and 9 bases from J; junction bases left unmatched: 19.